This T cell receptor (beta chain) stems from a study of cytomegalovirus exposure and HLA in healthy donors. Whole-study findings and limits: Earlier results showed most TCR beta V segments being productive about 87% or about 30% of the time. Rates of TCR association differed by HLA locus in a later analysis, with DRB1 highest and HLA-C lowest.

This clone was seen only a few times. Its antigen is still unknown. PCR employed 60 Vbeta and 13 Jbeta primers. In the original processing: In a later analysis, of 70 million to 85 million unique beta chains, some 10 million appeared in at least two donors. The repertoire was sequenced with immunoSEQ multiplex PCR; TCRdb's copy has only in-frame clones and lacks some. V, J and clone size were drawn from that table, and D and trimming were deduced from the DNA. The repertoire consists of about 170,000 clones, with around 62% occurring once and the leading ten covering around 2.9%. The sample was PBMCs. The TCR was taken from a man aged 35 to 55 in good health and CMV-seronegative.

CDR3 DNA: TGTGCCAGCAGTGACGGGACTTCGAATGAAAAACTGTTTTTT. Translating gives CASSDGTSNEKLFF. V usage is TRBV6-1 and J usage is TRBJ1-4, with D maybe TRBD1 (5 bases). Germline CDR1 and CDR2: MNHNS and SASEGT. CDR3 size: 14 residues. V lost 3 bases, J lost 5 bases, and 10 bases lay in between.